This paragraph covers one TCR beta chain sequence. Sequencing ends 3 residues short of the CDR3 end; the germline J gene provides the rest. CDR1 and CDR2 (germline): SGHDT, YYEEEE. This CDR3 spans 14 amino acids. Trimming cost V 4 bases and J 4 bases, with 11 bases left between them. The sample originates from a study of T cells in women clearing cervical HPV infection. Study-wide context: With HLA typing for only a few women, HLA confounding remains possible.

Sequencing was performed with immunoSEQ multiplex PCR; in TCRdb, only in-frame clones are kept and a portion is missing. The table lists tens of thousands of clones, with 1.2% in the top ten. The sequencing sample was made of blood buffy coat. The chain has TRBV5-6 and TRBJ1-4; D is unclear. This clonotype was sampled from a woman between 18 and 70 years old with a cervical HPV16 infection that either progressed to CIN3+ or cleared (not recorded which). CDR3 loop: CASSGGLDNEKLFF. CDR3 DNA (partial): TGTGCCAGCAGCGGAGGACTGGATAATGAAAAA.